Shown below are 9 T cell receptor beta chains from a single sample sequenced in a study of cytomegalovirus exposure and HLA in healthy donors. Profiling relied on immunoSEQ multiplex PCR, and the TCRdb table lists in-frame clones only, not all of them. The sample records 180,000 or so clones, 86% being singletons. Sequencing was done on a sample of PBMCs. Receptors originate from a man aged 30 to 39 in good health and CMV-seropositive.

The chain uses TRBV6-6 and TRBJ1-4, with TRBD1 matching 7 bases. Germline values: CDR1 MNHNY, CDR2 SVGAGI (reference sequence). This CDR3 comprises 15 residues. V lost 5 bases to trimming and J lost 0 bases; unmatched junction nucleotides: 3. This CDR3 reads CASSTGVSTNEKLFF. The DNA of the CDR3 is TGTGCCAGCAGTACAGGGGTATCAACTAATGAAAAACTGTTTTTT.

The chain recombines TRBV7-3 with TRBJ2-2, with 14 bases matching TRBD2. Trimming cost V 5 bases and J 7 bases; bases outside gene matches: 6. CDR3 size: 16 residues. Germline CDR1 is SGHTA and CDR2 is FQGTGA. CDR3 nucleotides: TGTGCCAGCAGCCGACTAGCGGGAGGGCCCATCGGGGAGCTGTTTTTT. Its translation is CASSRLAGGPIGELFF.

This chain links TRBV2 with TRBJ2-3; 7 bases line up with TRBD2. CDR3 length equals 17 residues. The trim removed 2 bases at V and 6 bases at J, leaving 14 bases unmatched. The V gene's germline CDR1 is SNHLY and CDR2 FYNNEI. The chain's CDR3 is CASSEWGGSLRDDTQYF. CDR3 DNA sequence: TGTGCCAGCAGTGAATGGGGGGGGAGCCTTCGCGACGATACGCAGTATTTT.

This clone was detected once. J is TRBJ1-2 and V is TRBV9, with 7 positions matching TRBD1. V gave up 4 bases and J gave up 5 bases; unmatched junction bases: 11. Germline loops: CDR1 SGDLS, CDR2 YYNGEE. The CDR3 extends over 15 amino acids. CDR3 amino acids: CASSQMPRGQYGYTF. CDR3 bases: TGTGCCAGCAGCCAAATGCCTAGGGGACAGTATGGCTACACCTTC.

About this clone: One junction end disagrees with the germline gene, perhaps due to a read error. The chain recombines TRBV19 with TRBJ2-5, with 12 bases fitting TRBD2. Germline-derived CDR1 and CDR2 are LNHDA and SQIVND (reference sequence). The CDR3 runs to 14 residues. CDR3 nucleotide sequence: TGTGCCAGTAGTATTGGACTAGCGGGACTTCCGCCGGACTTC. It specifies CASSIGLAGLPPDF. The variable domain in full, completed from reference TRBV19 and TRBJ2-5, reads DGGITQSPKYLFRKEGQNVTLSCEQNLNHDAMYWYRQDPGQGLRLIYYSQIVNDFQKGDIAEGYSVSREKKESFPLTVTSAQKNPTAFYLCASSIGLAGLPPDFGPGTRLLVL.

The chain is built from TRBV6-1 and TRBJ2-7, with D perhaps being TRBD1 or TRBD2 (5 bases each). The ends were cut back, 6 bases at V and 0 bases at J, with 9 bases in the middle. The V gene's germline CDR1 is MNHNS and CDR2 SASEGT. The length of the CDR3 is 13 residues. DNA of the CDR3: TGTGCCAGCAGCCTGGGGACCTCCTACGAGCAGTACTTC. This codes for CASSLGTSYEQYF.

The chain joins TRBV27 to TRBJ1-5; 7 positions match TRBD1. J lost 7 bases, V lost 8 bases, and 11 bases had no gene match. The germline CDR1 and CDR2 sequences are MNHEY and SMNVEV (reference sequence). This CDR3 comprises 14 residues. The CDR3 sequence is CASGRQGLGQPQHF. In nucleotides, the CDR3 is TGTGCCAGCGGACGACAGGGACTTGGACAGCCCCAGCATTTT.

The chain uses TRBV5-4 and TRBJ2-1; D is unresolved. Trimming took 0 bases from V and 1 from J, leaving 5 bases between them. In germline, CDR1 is SGHNT, CDR2 YYREEE (reference sequence). The CDR3 totals 14 residues. The CDR3 region is CASSLGQSYNEQFF. CDR3 DNA sequence: TGTGCCAGCAGCTTGGGGCAGTCCTACAATGAGCAGTTCTTC. The full variable domain, in which reference TRBV5-4 and TRBJ2-1 provide the parts outside the CDR3, is ETGVTQSPTHLIKTRGQQVTLRCSSQSGHNTVSWYQQALGQGPQFIFQYYREEENGRGNFPPRFSGLQFPNYSSELNVNALELDDSALYLCASSLGQSYNEQFFGPGTRLTVL.

V gene TRBV28 combines with J gene TRBJ1-1; no firm D call. This CDR3 has 14 residues. The germline gives CDR1 MDHEN, CDR2 SYDVKM. Trimming took off 7 bases at V and 3 bases at J, with 15 bases between the two ends. The CDR3 DNA reads TGTGCCAGCATCGAAGAAGGTTATTACACTGAAGCTTTCTTT. Protein product: CASIEEGYYTEAFF. Combining the CDR3 with reference TRBV28 and TRBJ1-1 gives the whole variable domain DVKVTQSSRYLVKRTGEKVFLECVQDMDHENMFWYRQDPGLGLRLIYFSYDVKMKEKGDIPEGYSVSREKKERFSLILESASTNQTSMYLCASIEEGYYTEAFFGQGTRLTVV.